This is a list of T cell receptor beta chains from one sample in a study of T cell responses to AZD1222 COVID-19 vaccine. TCRdb's table, derived via immunoSEQ multiplex PCR, lists solely in-frame clones and lacks some. The sample includes tens of thousands of clones, 83% of them seen just once. The source was peripheral blood, collected 28 days after the second AZD1222 dose. Receptors originate from an adult who received the AZD1222 COVID-19 vaccine. Each CDR3 is given with its conserved first and last residue. The D gene is left open where the match is weak. Some rows mark clone size as missing; the rest say once, few, many or name a class of expanded clone.

V gene	D gene	clone size	J gene	CDR3 DNA	CDR3 protein
TRBV3-1/TRBV3-2	.	.	TRBJ2-1	TGTGCCAGCAGCCGCTATACCTACAATGAGCAGTTCTTC	CASSRYTYNEQFF
TRBV28	.	.	TRBJ2-2	TGTGCCAGCAGTCCCGGGACCTTCGGGGGCACCGGGGAGCTGTTTTTT	CASSPGTFGGTGELFF
TRBV27	.	.	TRBJ1-1	TGTGCCAGCAGCCAAACAGCTGACACTGAAGCTTTCTTT	CASSQTADTEAFF
TRBV30	TRBD1	.	TRBJ2-7	TGTGCCTGGAGCCGGGACAGCGGTTACTACGAGCAGTACTTC	CAWSRDSGYYEQYF
TRBV27	TRBD2	once	TRBJ2-1	TGTGCCAGCGCCTTCGGGAGGCTTAGGTGGAATGAGCAGTTCTTC	CASAFGRLRWNEQFF
TRBV7-3	TRBD2	.	TRBJ2-2	TGTGCCAGCAGCGCTATGGGACTAGAGTTTCCCGGGGAGCTGTTTTTT	CASSAMGLEFPGELFF
TRBV19	.	once	TRBJ2-2	TGTGCCAGTAGTATAGGGGGGACACTGAACACCGGGGAGCTGTTTTTT	CASSIGGTLNTGELFF
TRBV25-1	TRBD1	.	TRBJ2-1	TGTGCCAGTTCAGGGGGCGCCGTGTACAATGAGCAGTTCTTC	CASSGGAVYNEQFF
TRBV5-8	.	.	TRBJ1-5	TGTGCCAGCAGCTTAATGGGGACGGCCGATCAGCCCCAGCATTTT	CASSLMGTADQPQHF
TRBV28	.	.	TRBJ1-5	TGTGCCAGCAGTTTGGGCCAGCCCCAGCATTTT	CASSLGQPQHF
TRBV19	.	.	TRBJ2-3	TGTGCCAGTAGTATCGGTGAGGGGCCCCACACAGATACGCAGTATTTT	CASSIGEGPHTDTQYF
TRBV6-2/TRBV6-3	.	once	TRBJ1-5	TGTGCCAGCAGTCGCCCGAATCAGCCCCAGCATTTT	CASSRPNQPQHF
TRBV10-3	.	.	TRBJ2-7	TGTGCCATCAGTGAGCCAACCCAGGGGAGGGAGCAGTACTTC	CAISEPTQGREQYF
TRBV30	.	once	TRBJ2-7	TGTGCCTGGAGTGTAATAAGAGGGGTCGGATCGAACGAGCAGTACTTC	CAWSVIRGVGSNEQYF
TRBV7-9	TRBD1	few	TRBJ2-2	TGTGCCAGCAGGACGACAGGGGACACCGGGGAGCTGTTTTTT	CASRTTGDTGELFF
TRBV12-5	.	few	TRBJ1-2	TGTGCTAGTGGTCTCTCCTGGTCCGGCTACACCTTC	CASGLSWSGYTF
TRBV4-1	TRBD2	once	TRBJ2-2	TGCGCCAGCAGCCAAGATCCGGGACTAGCGCCTTTAGCGGGCGAGGAGCTGTTTTTT	CASSQDPGLAPLAGEELFF
TRBV6-5	.	once	TRBJ1-5	TGTGCCAGCAGTTCCGGAGGACACAGCAATCAGCCCCAGCATTTT	CASSSGGHSNQPQHF
TRBV28	TRBD1	.	TRBJ1-2	TGTGCCAGCAGTTTGCCGGGACAGGGGGCGCGAAGCTATGGCTACACCTTC	CASSLPGQGARSYGYTF
TRBV5-1	.	.	TRBJ2-7	TGCGCCAGCAGCTTGGCCGGGGAAACGACCTACGAGCAGTACTTC	CASSLAGETTYEQYF
TRBV3-1/TRBV3-2	TRBD1	.	TRBJ2-3	TGTGCCAGCAGCCCCGGGACAGGGGGCGCAGATACGCAGTATTTT	CASSPGTGGADTQYF
TRBV2	.	.	TRBJ2-5	TGTGCCAGCAGCGCCTGGGCAGGGCTACAAGAGACCCAGTACTTC	CASSAWAGLQETQYF
TRBV15	TRBD2	.	TRBJ2-7	TGTGCCACCAGCAGAGATTTAGCGGGGACACCTTACGAGCAGTACTTC	CATSRDLAGTPYEQYF
TRBV6-1	TRBD2	.	TRBJ2-3	TGTGCCAGCAGTGGTCTTAGCGGGAGGGCCACAGATACGCAGTATTTT	CASSGLSGRATDTQYF
TRBV11-3	.	.	TRBJ2-7	TGTGCCATCAGGGTAGGTAGGGGCTACGAGCAGTACTTC	CAIRVGRGYEQYF
TRBV19	.	.	TRBJ2-6	TGTGCCAGTAGTATAGAGGCCGGGGCCAACGTCCTGACTTTC	CASSIEAGANVLTF
TRBV2	.	once	TRBJ1-1	TGTGCCAGCAGTAGGGGTGGGGGCAGGACTGAAGCTTTCTTT	CASSRGGGRTEAFF
TRBV18	.	few	TRBJ2-4	TGTGCCAGCTCAGCGCCGGGAATTCAGTACTTC	CASSAPGIQYF
TRBV12-3/TRBV12-4	.	.	TRBJ1-2	TGTGCCAGCAGGACGGAATATAACTATGGCTACACCTTC	CASRTEYNYGYTF
TRBV18	TRBD1	.	TRBJ1-6	TGTGCCAGCTCATTAGGAGCCGGGACAGAGAATTCACCCCTCCACTTT	CASSLGAGTENSPLHF
TRBV7-3	.	.	TRBJ2-2	TGTGCCAGCAGCTCAATAAAGGGGCGGGAAAACACCGGGGAGCTGTTTTTT	CASSSIKGRENTGELFF
TRBV15	TRBD1	once	TRBJ1-2	TGTGCCACCAGCAGCGCCAGGACAGGGTTTGCCTATGGCTACACCTTC	CATSSARTGFAYGYTF
TRBV9	.	.	TRBJ2-3	TGTGCCAGCAGCGTAGGGACAGCGGCTGGGTCAGATACGCAGTATTTT	CASSVGTAAGSDTQYF
TRBV30	.	.	TRBJ2-1	TGTGCCTGGAGAGAGCCCTCCTGGTCTGAGTTCTTC	CAWREPSWSEFF
TRBV18	.	.	TRBJ1-5	TGTGCCAGCTCACCTACGGCACAGGCTAATCAGCCCCAGCATTTT	CASSPTAQANQPQHF
TRBV27	.	.	TRBJ1-4	TGTGCCAGCAGGACCCGAAGGGACGGTGCAACTAATGAAAAACTGTTTTTT	CASRTRRDGATNEKLFF
TRBV19	.	.	TRBJ1-2	TGTGCCAGCCTGGAGGGACCCATCTATGGCTACACCTTC	CASLEGPIYGYTF
TRBV7-2	.	.	TRBJ1-5	TGTGCCAGCAGCCCCCGGGGAGCAGGGCTTCTTAATCAGCCCCAGCATTTT	CASSPRGAGLLNQPQHF
TRBV19	TRBD1	.	TRBJ2-7	TGTGCCAGTAGCCCAGAACGGACAGGGGGTACCTACGAGCAGTACTTC	CASSPERTGGTYEQYF
TRBV6-5	.	.	TRBJ1-2	TGTGCCAGCAGTTACTCTCGAGCAATACAACATGGCTACACCTTC	CASSYSRAIQHGYTF
TRBV7-8	.	.	TRBJ1-1	TGTGCCAGCAGCTTAATTCGACAGTTGAACACTGAAGCTTTCTTT	CASSLIRQLNTEAFF
TRBV30	.	.	TRBJ1-2	TGTGCCTGGAGACTTGGAGGGCATGGCTACACCTTC	CAWRLGGHGYTF
TRBV2	TRBD2	.	TRBJ2-7	TGTGCCACACATGAGCGGGAGACCTCCTACGAGCAGTACTTC	CATHERETSYEQYF
TRBV24-1	.	.	TRBJ2-2	TGTGCCACCAGTGATTGGGGAGGCCGTGGGGAGCTGTTTTTT	CATSDWGGRGELFF
TRBV7-9	TRBD1	.	TRBJ1-1	TGTGCCAGCAGAGGGGGGATCCGGACAGGGGGCACTGAAGCTTTCTTT	CASRGGIRTGGTEAFF
TRBV5-1	.	.	TRBJ1-2	TGCGCCAGCAGCTTGGATTCCGGGAAATCGAAAGGCTACACCTTC	CASSLDSGKSKGYTF
TRBV9	TRBD2	.	TRBJ2-1	TGTGCCAGCAGCGTAGCGGGGGGCTCCTACAATGAGCAGTTCTTC	CASSVAGGSYNEQFF
TRBV5-6	TRBD1	.	TRBJ1-3	TGTGCCAGCAGCTCACCACCCGGACAGGTTGGAAACACCATATATTTT	CASSSPPGQVGNTIYF
TRBV5-1	TRBD2	.	TRBJ2-1	TGCGCCAGCAGCTTGATAGCGGGGATCTACAATGAGCAGTTCTTC	CASSLIAGIYNEQFF
TRBV27	TRBD2	medium-sized	TRBJ2-4	TGTGCCAGCAGTGTCTCCGGGACTAGCCCCTTAGCCAAAAACATTCAGTACTTC	CASSVSGTSPLAKNIQYF
TRBV19	TRBD1	.	TRBJ2-6	TGTGCCAGTAATCGGGACAGGGGCTCTGGGGCCAACGTCCTGACTTTC	CASNRDRGSGANVLTF